This T cell receptor beta chain was captured by sequencing in a study of technical replicates of blood from several donors. Sequencing used immunoSEQ multiplex PCR; TCRdb keeps in-frame clones, though not all of them. The sample lists around 79,000 clones, approximately 91% occurring once. CDR3 length: 17 amino acids. V lost 4 bases, J lost 0 bases, and 15 bases lay in between. Germline CDR1 and CDR2: MNHEY and SMNVEV (reference sequence). The gene calls are TRBV27 and TRBJ2-2; possibly TRBD1 for D (5 bases). This clonotype originated in a human donor in good health. Some clones in this sample may be carry-over from other donors' samples. Sequenced material: T cells isolated from PBMCs. CDR3 region: CASSYYRQIPNTGELFF. CDR3 coding DNA: TGTGCCAGCAGTTACTATCGACAGATTCCGAACACCGGGGAGCTGTTTTTT.